The clone carrying this T cell receptor (beta chain) was detected ten times or more. Its antigen is still unknown. Unique molecular identifiers were used to barcode this TCRbeta library. TCRdb processed the PCR reads anew with MiXCR; each CDR3 protein has one entry. The sample includes 200,000 to 250,000 distinct CDR3 sequences, 6.6% seen only once; the top ten take 5% to 6.5%. These data originate in a study of T-cell reconstitution after alpha-beta-depleted transplantation in children. Notes on the study in general: The origin of alpha-beta T cells about two months after transplant was reportedly several hundred expanded graft clones. T-cell numbers and diversity, one year after transplant, stemmed largely from T cells that were newly produced. There were some patients whose high TCRbeta diversity at day 60 came from surviving recipient T cells and thymic progenitors.

Germline V CDR1 and CDR2: SGHKS, YYEKEE (reference sequence). This CDR3 is 12 amino acids long. V lost 3 bases and J lost 10, with 11 bases in between. The gene calls are TRBV5-5 and TRBJ2-1; D ambiguous. The sample in question was PBMCs, obtained before TCRalphabeta/CD19-depleted stem cell transplant. The sequence came from a boy aged 2-15 years with acute lymphoblastic leukemia, due to receive a stem cell transplant. CDR3 residues: CASSSLGKEQFF. CDR3 nucleotide sequence: TGTGCCAGCAGCTCTCTAGGGAAAGAGCAGTTCTTC. Filled out from reference TRBV5-5 and TRBJ2-1, the complete variable domain reads DAGVTQSPTHLIKTRGQQVTLRCSPISGHKSVSWYQQVLGQGPQFIFQYYEKEERGRGNFPDRFSARQFPNYSSELNVNALLLGDSALYLCASSSLGKEQFFGPGTRLTVL.